This T cell receptor (beta chain) was sequenced in a study of blood T cell repertoires in COVID-19. Overall study: Samples of COVID-19 (acute and convalescent) were obtained from the United States, Italy and Spain. From T cells, B-cell-depleted T cells, or PBMCs came the material, which was cDNA or gDNA.

Germline V gives CDR1 SGHTA, CDR2 FQGNSA. There are 14 residues in the CDR3. Trimming removed 1 base from V and 3 bases from J; junction bases left unmatched: 3. Profiled with immunoSEQ multiplex PCR; TCRdb holds only in-frame clones, not every one. The sample holds 150,000 to 200,000 clones, 70% to 90% seen once. About this clone itself: The same CDR3 is also encoded by other DNA sequences in this sample.

The rearrangement uses TRBV7-2 and TRBJ2-7; TRBD2 matches at 7 bases. Sample: peripheral blood. This TCR was recovered from a man between 65 and 85 years old with active or convalescent COVID-19. CDR3 DNA sequence: TGTGCCAGCAGCTTAGTTGCGGGGGTCTACGAGCAGTACTTC. Amino acids: CASSLVAGVYEQYF.